The clone carrying this T cell receptor beta chain has only a few counts. Its antigen is undetermined. These data come from a study of T-cell memory formation after mild COVID-19. The CDR3 has 15 amino acids. CDR1 and CDR2 from the germline V gene are LGHNA and YSLEER. The V end lost 6 bases, the J end lost 6 bases, and 18 bases lay between the germline ends. General study points: Some responding clones appeared in pre-infection memory, suggesting cross-reactive memory joined. Unconfirmed was the SARS-CoV-2 specificity of second-wave clones that peaked on day 37.

TCR alpha and TCR beta cDNA libraries carrying sample barcodes and UMIs were produced by 5'RACE using constant-segment primers. MiXCR, applied by TCRdb to the 5' RACE reads, yields one record per CDR3 protein. The repertoire holds about 82,000 distinct CDR3 sequences, with around 13% as singletons. The TCR originated in a man aged 18 to 30 who had mild COVID-19 (a few samples of this study predate the infection). Cell type and time point are not known. The sample consisted of PBMCs or a T cell subset sorted from them (not recorded which). This chain links TRBV4-3 with TRBJ2-1; the D gene could be TRBD1 or TRBD2 (5 bases each). As DNA, the CDR3 is TGCGCCAGCAGTCCGGGGTGGGGGTCCGGCAATGAGCAGTTCTTC. Translated, it gives CASSPGWGSGNEQFF.